Below, 12 T cell receptor beta chains from the same sample are listed, as sequenced in a study of shared clonotypes between healthy human individuals. Clones were sequenced by immunoSEQ multiplex PCR, and TCRdb holds only the in-frame ones, with some missing. The data show around 2.5 million clones, with 93% seen just once and 0.36% held by the top ten. The sample taken for sequencing was naive CD4+ T cells from PBMCs. Stated subset: CD45RA+ positively selected. The receptors originated from a man younger than 35 in good health. Some clones in this sample may be carry-over from other donors' samples.

As to this clone: One junction end does not reproduce the germline sequence, and a read error may be involved. The chain joins TRBV18 to TRBJ2-7; D may be TRBD2 (5 bases). Germline V gene sequence: CDR1 KGHSH, CDR2 LQKENI. This CDR3 has 15 residues. CDR3 protein: CASSTTVSSSSEQYF. The CDR3 nucleotides read TGTGCCAGCTCAACCACGGTCTCTAGCTCCTCCGAGCAGTACTTC. Variable domain in full (rest from reference TRBV18 and TRBJ2-7): NAGVMQNPRHLVRRRGQEARLRCSPMKGHSHVYWYRQLPEEGLKFMVYLQKENIIDESGMPKERFSAEFPKEGPSILRIQQVVRGDSAAYFCASSTTVSSSSEQYFGPGTRLTVT.

The chain combines TRBV9 with TRBJ1-2; 8 bases are a match to TRBD1. Per the germline V gene, CDR1 is SGDLS and CDR2 is YYNGEE. There are 13 residues in the CDR3. V lost 8 bases and J lost 3; bases outside the gene matches: 6. This CDR3 is CASTQGADYGYTF. The CDR3, as DNA: TGTGCCAGTACGCAGGGGGCGGACTATGGCTACACCTTC.

To note about this clone: Other DNA sequences in this sample translate to the same CDR3. The rearrangement uses TRBV18 and TRBJ1-5, with a possible D match to TRBD1 (5 bases). Per the germline V gene, CDR1 is KGHSH and CDR2 is LQKENI. Trimming took off 3 bases at V and 0 bases at J, with 9 bases between the two ends. The CDR3 is 15 residues long. CDR3 in amino acids: CASSPDSYSNQPQHF. As DNA, the CDR3 is TGTGCCAGCTCACCTGACAGCTATAGCAATCAGCCCCAGCATTTT.

The V and J genes are TRBV19 and TRBJ1-2; tentatively, D is TRBD1 (5 bases). This CDR3 is built from 13 residues. Per germline, CDR1 LNHDA and CDR2 SQIVND (reference sequence). V gave up 6 bases and J gave up 4 bases, with 12 bases separating them. The CDR3 DNA sequence: TGTGCCAGTAGCCCTGACAGCTTCTATGGCTACACCTTC. Protein sequence: CASSPDSFYGYTF.

J is TRBJ1-4 and V is TRBV5-8; 7 nucleotides agree with TRBD1. There are 16 residues in the CDR3. Germline CDR1 is SGHTS and CDR2 is YDEGEE. With 3 bases clipped from V and 4 bases from J, the junction kept 9 bases outside the gene matches. The DNA for the CDR3 is TGTGCCAGCAGCTCCACCGGGACAGCGCGTAATGAAAAACTGTTTTTT. It specifies CASSSTGTARNEKLFF.

The chain has TRBV7-2 and TRBJ2-7, with TRBD2 as a possible D gene (6 bases). V dropped 2 bases and J dropped 3 bases, with 11 bases sitting between them. This CDR3 spans 14 amino acids. Germline V CDR1 and CDR2: SGHTA, FQGNSA. The CDR3 is CASSLTGLIYEQYF. Here the CDR3 DNA reads TGTGCCAGCAGCTTAACGGGACTGATCTACGAGCAGTACTTC.

This sequence joins TRBV18 and TRBJ1-2, with 8 bases that match TRBD1. Looked up from germline, CDR1 is KGHSH and CDR2 is LQKENI. The CDR3 length is 14 residues. Trimming removed 3 bases from V and 5 bases from J; junction bases left unmatched: 5. This chain's CDR3 is CASSPGQGVYGYTF. The CDR3 DNA reads as TGTGCCAGCTCACCCGGACAGGGCGTATATGGCTACACCTTC.

This clone was found once. The gene calls are TRBV5-1 and TRBJ2-7; 11 bases are shared with TRBD2. The CDR3 has 15 amino acids. The ends lost 0 bases at V and 3 bases at J; junction bases unmatched: 2. Per the germline V gene, CDR1 is SGHRS and CDR2 is YFSETQ. The CDR3 DNA follows: TGCGCCAGCAGCTTGGATGGACTAGCGGGCTACGAGCAGTACTTC. Translation: CASSLDGLAGYEQYF.

The CDR3 DNA follows: TGTGCCTGGAGTGTAACGGGCCAAGAGACCCAGTACTTC. Encoded protein: CAWSVTGQETQYF. This sequence joins TRBV30 and TRBJ2-5; no clear D gene. Germline V gene lookup returns CDR1 GTSNPN and CDR2 SVGIG (reference sequence). The V end was cut by 0 bases, the J end by 1 base, with 6 bases between. CDR3 size: 13 residues.

In its sample, this clone was seen once. The V and J genes are TRBV5-1 and TRBJ2-3, with 9 bases aligning to TRBD2. The V gene end was trimmed by 4 bases and the J gene end by 6 bases; junction bases not matched to a gene: 6. There are 14 residues in the CDR3. Germline CDR1 reads SGHRS; CDR2 reads YFSETQ. The chain's CDR3 is CASSGLREGDTQYF. CDR3 sequence (DNA): TGCGCCAGCAGCGGCTTGCGGGAGGGGGATACGCAGTATTTT.

This chain links TRBV5-4 with TRBJ2-4; 7 positions match TRBD2. Germline V CDR1 and CDR2: SGHNT, YYREEE (reference sequence). CDR3 length equals 14 residues. V trimming: 4 bases; J trimming: 6 bases; junction bases outside the gene matches: 7. For the CDR3, the DNA is TGTGCCAGCAGCATCGCCCCGGGGGGAAACATTCAGTACTTC. Translating it yields CASSIAPGGNIQYF.

This clone showed up just once. The rearrangement joins TRBV4-1 to TRBJ2-7; 9 bases align to TRBD2. Germline CDR1 is MGHRA and CDR2 is YSYEKL. CDR3 length: 15 residues. Losses at the gene ends were 2 bases for V and 4 bases for J; bases not matched to a gene: 6. The CDR3 nucleotides read TGCGCCAGCAGCCAATTGGGGACTAGCCGGTACGAGCAGTACTTC. It translates to CASSQLGTSRYEQYF.